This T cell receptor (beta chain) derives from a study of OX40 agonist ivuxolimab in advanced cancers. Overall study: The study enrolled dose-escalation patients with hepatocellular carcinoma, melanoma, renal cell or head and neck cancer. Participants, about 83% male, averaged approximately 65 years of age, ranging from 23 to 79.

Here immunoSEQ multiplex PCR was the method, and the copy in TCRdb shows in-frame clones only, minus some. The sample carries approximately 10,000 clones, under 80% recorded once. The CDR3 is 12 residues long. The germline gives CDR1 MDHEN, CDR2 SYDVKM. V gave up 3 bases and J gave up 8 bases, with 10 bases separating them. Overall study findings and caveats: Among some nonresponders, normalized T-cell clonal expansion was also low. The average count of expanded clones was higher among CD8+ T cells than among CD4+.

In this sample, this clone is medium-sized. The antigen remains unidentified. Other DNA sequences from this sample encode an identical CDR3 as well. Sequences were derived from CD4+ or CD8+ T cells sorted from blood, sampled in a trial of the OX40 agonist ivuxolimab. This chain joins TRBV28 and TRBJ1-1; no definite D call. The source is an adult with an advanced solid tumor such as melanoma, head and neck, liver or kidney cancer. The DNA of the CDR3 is TGTGCCAGCAGTTTGGAGGTGACCGAAGCTTTCTTT. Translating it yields CASSLEVTEAFF.